Listed here are 28 T cell receptor beta chains from one sample, sequenced in a study of T cell responses to AZD1222 COVID-19 vaccine (dated by TCRdb to the early 2020s). Receptor libraries were prepared by the immunoSEQ multiplex PCR assay. The table comes from immuneACCESS by way of TCRdb, which keeps in-frame sequences with V and J called. Part of the clones is missing from these tables; in studies checked, under half for an unresolved V gene and the rest for unknown reasons. This sample holds more than 150,000 clones; about 95% were observed only once. The ten largest account for 0.64% of the sample. According to the study, the label for this sample's time point signals: baseline before first vaccination. The material sequenced was peripheral blood, taken on day 0 of AZD1222 vaccination. These TCRs come from an adult in good health.

The rearrangement uses TRBV10-2 and TRBJ1-1; D gene unclear. The CDR3 runs 13 residues. V was shortened by 2 bases and J by 4 bases, with 8 bases between the two germline ends. The V gene's germline CDR1 is WSHSY and CDR2 SAAADI. The CDR3 spells CASSETMSTEAFF. CDR3 coding DNA: TGCGCCAGCAGTGAGACGATGAGCACTGAAGCTTTCTTT.

This rearrangement joins TRBV20-1 to TRBJ1-6, with D perhaps matching TRBD1 (5 bases). The CDR3 runs to 17 residues. CDR1 is DFQATT and CDR2 is SNEGSKA in the germline V gene (reference sequence). The V and J ends lost 3 bases and 7 bases respectively, with 22 bases between them. CDR3 sequence: CSASALRDSLRNSPLHF. CDR3 nucleotide sequence: TGCAGTGCTAGTGCTCTCCGGGACTCCTTAAGGAATTCACCCCTCCACTTT.

In this sample, this clone turned up a few times. This chain joins TRBV6-5 and TRBJ1-2; 7 bases match TRBD1. With 0 bases clipped from V and 8 bases from J, the junction kept 6 bases outside the gene matches. Germline V gene lookup returns CDR1 MNHEY and CDR2 SVGAGI. This CDR3 is 14 amino acids long. DNA for the CDR3: TGTGCCAGCAGTTACTCGAAGGGGGCGAAGGGCTACACCTTC. This translates into CASSYSKGAKGYTF.

V usage is TRBV7-9 and J usage is TRBJ2-2, with TRBD1 as a possible D gene (6 bases). The CDR3 runs to 18 residues. From germline, CDR1 is SEHNR and CDR2 FQNEAQ (reference sequence). V shed 4 bases and J shed 1 base, with 19 bases lying between them. CDR3 sequence (DNA): TGTGCCAGCAGCTCCGATGCTTGGCGGACAGAGAACACCGGGGAGCTGTTTTTT. Its translation is CASSSDAWRTENTGELFF.

The chain carries TRBV29-1 and TRBJ2-1; D may be TRBD1 (6 bases). The CDR3 runs to 16 residues. CDR1 and CDR2 (germline): SQVTM, ANQGSEA. V shed 7 bases and J shed 8 bases, with 27 bases lying between them. In DNA form, the CDR3 reads TGCAGCGGTGGGGGTAAAGGGGCAGGGGAAATTGATGAGCAGTTCTTC. This sequence encodes CSGGGKGAGEIDEQFF.

This sequence joins TRBV6-6 and TRBJ2-2; D ambiguous. This CDR3 is built from 17 residues. The germline gives CDR1 MNHNY, CDR2 SVGAGI (reference sequence). Trimming shortened V by 5 bases and J by 5 bases, and 21 bases separated the two germline ends. The CDR3 DNA reads as TGTGCCAGCAGTCTTACCCACGACTTGATTGGGACCGGGGAGCTGTTTTTT. Residues: CASSLTHDLIGTGELFF.

The rearrangement uses TRBV5-4 and TRBJ1-1; D possibly corresponds to TRBD1 (6 bases). This CDR3 region has 14 residues. Per germline, CDR1 SGHNT and CDR2 YYREEE (reference sequence). V shed 4 bases and J shed 5 bases, with 15 bases lying between them. The CDR3 is CASSTQQGLTEAFF. In DNA form, the CDR3 reads TGTGCCAGCAGCACACAACAGGGATTAACTGAAGCTTTCTTT.

The rearrangement joins TRBV5-1 to TRBJ2-1; D unresolved. This CDR3 is 15 amino acids long. Trimming removed 6 bases from V and 0 bases from J, with 13 bases in between. Germline V CDR1 and CDR2: SGHRS, YFSETQ. CDR3 amino acids: CASNLGVSSYNEQFF. CDR3 in DNA: TGCGCCAGCAACCTTGGAGTGAGCTCCTACAATGAGCAGTTCTTC.

The chain uses TRBV10-2 and TRBJ2-1; the D call may be TRBD1 or TRBD2 (5 bases each). CDR3 length: 18 residues. V was shortened by 4 bases and J by 5 bases, with 24 bases between the two germline ends. From germline, CDR1 is WSHSY and CDR2 SAAADI. CDR3 protein: CASSGGRYTLDLNNEQFF. The CDR3 region has the DNA TGCGCCAGCAGTGGGGGACGTTATACCCTTGACCTGAACAATGAGCAGTTCTTC.

The CDR3 is CAITEQADTEAFF. The DNA for the CDR3 is TGTGCCATCACTGAACAGGCGGACACTGAAGCTTTCTTT. The V call is TRBV10-3, the J call TRBJ1-1, with a possible D match to TRBD1 (5 bases). The V gene's germline CDR1 is ENHRY and CDR2 SYGVKD. The CDR3 length is 13 residues. Trimming took off 7 bases at V and 3 bases at J, with 12 bases between the two ends.

This chain uses TRBV9 with TRBJ1-1; D is ambiguous. This CDR3 has 11 residues. CDR1 is SGDLS, CDR2 YYNGEE, per germline. V shed 3 bases and J shed 7 bases, with 7 bases lying between them. The CDR3 coding sequence is TGTGCCAGCAGCGGCCACGGTGAAGCTTTCTTT. Translation: CASSGHGEAFF. Complete variable domain (other parts from reference TRBV9 and TRBJ1-1): DSGVTQTPKHLITATGQRVTLRCSPRSGDLSVYWYQQSLDQGLQFLIQYYNGEERAKGNILERFSAQQFPDLHSELNLSSLELGDSALYFCASSGHGEAFFGQGTRLTVV.

The V and J genes are TRBV7-9 and TRBJ1-1, with D possibly TRBD1 on 5 matching bases. The CDR3 totals 17 residues. Trimming pared 1 base from V and 3 bases from J, leaving 18 bases between. CDR1 SEHNR and CDR2 FQNEAQ come from the germline V gene (reference sequence). Here the CDR3 DNA reads TGTGCCAGCAGCTTAGGCGAACTCCTCGGGGGTGACACTGAAGCTTTCTTT. Translated: CASSLGELLGGDTEAFF.

Only a few counts were recorded for this clone. The gene calls are TRBV7-8 and TRBJ1-4, with D tentatively TRBD1 (6 bases). V lost 2 bases to trimming and J lost 12 bases, with 10 bases between them. This CDR3 spans 12 amino acids. Looked up from germline, CDR1 is SGHVS and CDR2 is FQNEAQ. The CDR3 region is CASSLRGGELFF. The CDR3 DNA is TGTGCCAGCAGCTTAAGGGGGGGGGAACTGTTTTTT. Supplemented by reference TRBV7-8 and TRBJ1-4, the full variable domain reads GAGVSQSPRYKVAKRGQDVALRCDPISGHVSLFWYQQALGQGPEFLTYFQNEAQLDKSGLPSDRFFAERPEGSVSTLKIQRTQQEDSAVYLCASSLRGGELFFGSGTQLSVL.

As DNA, the CDR3 is TGTGCCAGCAGCCTCCAGACAGGCCACTCTGGAAACACCATATATTTT. Amino acids: CASSLQTGHSGNTIYF. The chain combines TRBV3-1 (or the pseudogene TRBV3-2) with TRBJ1-3, with D possibly being TRBD1 (6 bases). V was cut by 4 bases and J by 0 bases, with 13 bases left in between. This CDR3 spans 16 amino acids. Per the germline V gene, CDR1 is LGHDT and CDR2 is YNNKEL (reference sequence).

This clone was recorded once. V gene TRBV5-4 combines with J gene TRBJ2-4; 9 bases align to TRBD1. CDR3 length: 15 amino acids. V lost 4 bases and J lost 2; bases outside the gene matches: 4. Germline CDR1 reads SGHNT; CDR2 reads YYREEE (reference sequence). For the CDR3, the DNA is TGTGCCAGCAGCACGGACAGGGGACCCAAAAACATTCAGTACTTC. Protein product: CASSTDRGPKNIQYF.

The chain has TRBV19 and TRBJ2-1; D may be TRBD2 (6 bases). The V and J ends lost 3 bases and 10 bases respectively, with 22 bases between them. The CDR3 has 16 amino acids. Germline-derived CDR1 and CDR2 are LNHDA and SQIVND (reference sequence). The CDR3, as DNA: TGTGCCAGTAGTATGCCCGGAGGGGCCCGGGCACGCGAGCAGTTCTTC. Translation: CASSMPGGARAREQFF.

The genes are TRBV28 and TRBJ2-5; the match to TRBD1 covers 9 bases. Germline V gene data show CDR1 as MDHEN and CDR2 as SYDVKM. The CDR3 is 15 residues long. With 2 bases clipped from V and 5 bases from J, the junction kept 6 bases outside the gene matches. Written as DNA, the CDR3 is TGTGCCAGCAGTTTAGGGCTACAGGGGGCCGAGACCCAGTACTTC. It translates to CASSLGLQGAETQYF.

The chain carries TRBV7-8 and TRBJ1-2, with 8 bases that match TRBD1. CDR1 and CDR2 (germline): SGHVS, FQNEAQ. The CDR3 extends over 14 amino acids. The V segment lost 3 bases and the J segment 7 bases; nucleotides outside the gene matches: 7. CDR3 DNA sequence: TGTGCCAGCAGCTTGGACAGGGAAGATCGTGGCTACACCTTC. Translating gives CASSLDREDRGYTF.

This chain connects TRBV3-1 (or the pseudogene TRBV3-2) to TRBJ1-6; 7 nucleotides agree with TRBD1. This CDR3 has 14 residues. V gave up 8 bases and J gave up 5 bases; unmatched junction bases: 6. The germline V gene encodes CDR1 LGHDT and CDR2 YNNKEL (reference sequence). CDR3: CASAPGTDNSPLHF. The CDR3 region has the DNA TGTGCCAGCGCCCCCGGGACAGATAATTCACCCCTCCACTTT.

The gene calls are TRBV20-1 and TRBJ2-5; tentatively, D is TRBD1 or TRBD2 (5 bases each). From germline, CDR1 is DFQATT and CDR2 SNEGSKA (reference sequence). This CDR3 region has 14 residues. The V end was cut by 3 bases, the J end by 1 base, with 12 bases between. For the CDR3, the DNA is TGCAGTGCTAGTTGGGGACCTCCCCAAGAGACCCAGTACTTC. This sequence encodes CSASWGPPQETQYF.

The J gene is TRBJ2-1, the V gene TRBV25-1, with 7 bases identical to TRBD2. CDR3 size: 13 residues. V trimming: 7 bases; J trimming: 4 bases; junction bases outside the gene matches: 4. Germline V gives CDR1 MGHDK, CDR2 SYGVNS. The CDR3 reads CASTSGIYNEQFF. For the CDR3, the DNA is TGTGCCAGCACTAGCGGAATTTACAATGAGCAGTTCTTC.

V and J are TRBV11-2 and TRBJ2-7; a weak D match, TRBD2 (5 bases). This CDR3 has 14 residues. Germline CDR1 and CDR2: SGHAT and FQNNGV. Trimming shortened V by 1 base and J by 2 bases, and 9 bases separated the two germline ends. The CDR3 DNA follows: TGTGCCAGCAGCTTAGCTCACGGGACCTACGAGCAGTACTTC. It translates to CASSLAHGTYEQYF.

The chain employs TRBV15 and TRBJ1-5; no reliable D call. The CDR3 spans 17 residues. CDR1 LNHNV and CDR2 YYDKDF come from the germline V gene (reference sequence). Trimming shortened V by 3 bases and J by 5 bases, and 20 bases separated the two germline ends. The CDR3 spells CATSSGSLRKSDQPQHF. CDR3 in DNA: TGTGCCACCAGCAGCGGGTCTTTAAGGAAGTCGGATCAGCCCCAGCATTTT.

The V gene is TRBV5-4, the J gene TRBJ2-1, with D possibly called TRBD1 or TRBD2 (5 bases each). Germline CDR1 is SGHNT and CDR2 is YYREEE (reference sequence). V was pared by 0 bases and J by 3 bases, with 13 bases between. The CDR3 runs to 16 residues. In DNA form, the CDR3 reads TGTGCCAGCAGCTTGGCGGGGCGCGGAATCTACAATGAGCAGTTCTTC. Translated, it gives CASSLAGRGIYNEQFF.

The rearrangement uses TRBV27 and TRBJ2-7; 12 bases match TRBD2. Germline assignment: CDR1 MNHEY and CDR2 SMNVEV (reference sequence). V shed 5 bases and J 2 bases; nucleotides not matched to a gene: 4. This CDR3 comprises 15 residues. CDR3 nucleotide sequence: TGTGCCAGCAGTGATCTAGCGGGAGGGGCCTACGAGCAGTACTTC. Translating gives CASSDLAGGAYEQYF.

V usage is TRBV29-1 and J usage is TRBJ1-5; 9 nucleotides line up with TRBD1. The junction had 3 bases not matched to a gene; V was cut back by 0 bases and J by 3 bases. CDR3 size: 15 residues. Looked up from germline, CDR1 is SQVTM and CDR2 is ANQGSEA. CDR3 sequence (DNA): TGCAGCGTTGAAGAGGGACAGGGCCCCAATCAGCCCCAGCATTTT. Translating it yields CSVEEGQGPNQPQHF. The entire variable domain, with the rest obtained from reference TRBV29-1 and TRBJ1-5, is as follows: SAVISQKPSRDICQRGTSLTIQCQVDSQVTMMFWYRQQPGQSLTLIATANQGSEATYESGFVIDKFPISRPNLTFSTLTVSNMSPEDSSIYLCSVEEGQGPNQPQHFGDGTRLSIL.

The gene calls are TRBV18 and TRBJ1-2; a weak D match, TRBD1 (5 bases). The CDR3 covers 17 residues. Germline loops: CDR1 KGHSH, CDR2 LQKENI. The V end lost 2 bases, the J end lost 4 bases, and 20 bases lay between the germline ends. In DNA, the CDR3 is TGTGCCAGCTCACCAGGAAGGGAAGGGGTCATTGTCTATGGCTACACCTTC. Protein sequence: CASSPGREGVIVYGYTF.

Written as DNA, the CDR3 is TGTGCCAGCAGTGACTATAGGGCTGAAGCTTTCTTT. Translation gives CASSDYRAEAFF. This sequence joins TRBV25-1 and TRBJ1-1, with D uncertain. V lost 3 bases to trimming and J lost 6 bases, with 8 bases between them. Germline-derived CDR1 and CDR2 are MGHDK and SYGVNS. CDR3 length: 12 residues. Complete variable domain (other parts from reference TRBV25-1 and TRBJ1-1): EADIYQTPRYLVIGTGKKITLECSQTMGHDKMYWYQQDPGMELHLIHYSYGVNSTEKGDLSSESTVSRIRTEHFPLTLESARPSHTSQYLCASSDYRAEAFFGQGTRLTVV.